Given below is one T cell receptor beta chain in context. Seattle researchers signed up patients amid active infection and tracked them longitudinally. This CDR3 comprises 13 residues. J gave up 4 bases and V 5 bases, and 4 bases lay outside the gene matches. From germline, CDR1 is SQVTM and CDR2 ANQGSEA. The source of the sample is a study of blood T cell repertoires in COVID-19. About the research overall: Material from acute and convalescent COVID-19 was sourced from the United States, Italy and Spain. Sample material is recorded as cDNA or gDNA derived from T cells, B-cell-depleted T cells, or PBMCs.

Authors' methods: Amplification from reference gene primers served as the basis for estimated nucleated cell counts. Method: immunoSEQ multiplex PCR; TCRdb's copy keeps in-frame clones and lacks some. V, J and clone size derive from that table, while D and trimming were established from the DNA sequence. The table has over 200,000 clones, approximately 91% seen once. The chain combines TRBV29-1 with TRBJ1-1; 10 bases align to TRBD1. This sequence was found in a person between 18 and 30 years old with COVID-19, enrolled during active disease. The sample comprised peripheral blood. The CDR3 DNA reads as TGCAGCGTTTTGGGACAGGGGATCACTGAAGCTTTCTTT. It codes for CSVLGQGITEAFF.